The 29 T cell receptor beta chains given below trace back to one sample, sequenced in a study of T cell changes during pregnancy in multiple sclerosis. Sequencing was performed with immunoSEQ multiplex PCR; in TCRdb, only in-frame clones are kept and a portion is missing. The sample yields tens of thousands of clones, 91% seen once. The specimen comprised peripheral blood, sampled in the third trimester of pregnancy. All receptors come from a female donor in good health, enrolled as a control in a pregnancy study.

CDR3 residues: CASRVDYEQYF. CDR3 coding DNA: TGTGCCAGCAGGGTAGACTACGAGCAGTACTTC. The chain carries TRBV28 and TRBJ2-7; D remains ambiguous. The CDR3 is made up of 11 amino acids. V shed 6 bases and J shed 3 bases, with 6 bases lying between them. CDR1 and CDR2 (germline): MDHEN, SYDVKM.

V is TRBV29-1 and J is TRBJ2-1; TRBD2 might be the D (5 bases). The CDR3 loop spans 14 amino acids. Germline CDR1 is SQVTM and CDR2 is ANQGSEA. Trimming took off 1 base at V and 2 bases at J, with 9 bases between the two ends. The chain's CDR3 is CSVEGPGTYNEQFF. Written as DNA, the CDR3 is TGCAGCGTTGAAGGTCCGGGGACCTACAATGAGCAGTTCTTC.

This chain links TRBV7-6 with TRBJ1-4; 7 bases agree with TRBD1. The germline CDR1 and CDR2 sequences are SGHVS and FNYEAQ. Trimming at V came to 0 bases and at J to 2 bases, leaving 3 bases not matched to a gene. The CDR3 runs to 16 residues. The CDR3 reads CASSLASGGTNEKLFF. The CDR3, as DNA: TGTGCCAGCAGCTTAGCGTCAGGGGGGACTAATGAAAAACTGTTTTTT.

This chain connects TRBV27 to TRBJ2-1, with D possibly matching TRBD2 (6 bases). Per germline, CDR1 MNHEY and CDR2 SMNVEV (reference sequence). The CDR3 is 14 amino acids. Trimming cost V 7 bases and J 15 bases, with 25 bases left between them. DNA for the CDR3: TGTGCCAGCATCCCTTTCGGGAGAGTCGGTTGGGGGTTCTTC. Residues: CASIPFGRVGWGFF.

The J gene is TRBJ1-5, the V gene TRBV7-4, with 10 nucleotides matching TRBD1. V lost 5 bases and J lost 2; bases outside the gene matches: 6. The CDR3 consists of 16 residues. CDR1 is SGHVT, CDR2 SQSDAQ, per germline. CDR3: CASSPTGGLGNQPQHF. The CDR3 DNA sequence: TGTGCCAGCAGCCCGACAGGGGGCCTAGGCAATCAGCCCCAGCATTTT.

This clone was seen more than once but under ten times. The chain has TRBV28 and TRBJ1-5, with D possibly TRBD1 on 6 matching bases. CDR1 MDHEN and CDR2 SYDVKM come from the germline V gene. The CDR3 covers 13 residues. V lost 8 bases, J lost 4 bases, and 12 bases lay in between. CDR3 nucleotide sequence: TGTGCCAGCTGGGGGCCCCTAAATCAGCCCCAGCATTTT. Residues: CASWGPLNQPQHF.

CDR3 DNA sequence: TGTGCCAGCAGCTTACAGGGGAAAAGCTATGGCTACACCTTC. This gives the protein CASSLQGKSYGYTF. V gene TRBV7-9 combines with J gene TRBJ1-2; D possibly corresponds to TRBD1 (6 bases). The CDR3 totals 14 residues. V dropped 2 bases and J dropped 4 bases, with 11 bases sitting between them. The germline gives CDR1 SEHNR, CDR2 FQNEAQ (reference sequence).

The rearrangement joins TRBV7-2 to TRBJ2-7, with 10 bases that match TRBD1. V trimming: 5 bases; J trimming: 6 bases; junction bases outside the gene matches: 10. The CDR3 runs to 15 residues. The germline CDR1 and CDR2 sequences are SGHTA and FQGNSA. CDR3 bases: TGTGCCAGCAGCCCCAGACAGGGGGCAATAGGCGAGCAGTACTTC. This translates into CASSPRQGAIGEQYF. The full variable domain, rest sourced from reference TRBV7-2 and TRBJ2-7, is GAGVSQSPSNKVTEKGKDVELRCDPISGHTALYWYRQSLGQGLEFLIYFQGNSAPDKSGLPSDRFSAERTGGSVSTLTIQRTQQEDSAVYLCASSPRQGAIGEQYFGPGTRLTVT.

Written as DNA, the CDR3 is TGTGCCAGCAACAACTGGGGCAGGGGAGGGGGTCAGCCCCAGCATTTT. Encoded protein: CASNNWGRGGGQPQHF. The chain recombines TRBV7-2 with TRBJ1-5, with a possible D match to TRBD1 (6 bases). Trimming pared 7 bases from V and 6 bases from J, leaving 22 bases between. Germline V gene data show CDR1 as SGHTA and CDR2 as FQGNSA. The CDR3 runs 16 residues.

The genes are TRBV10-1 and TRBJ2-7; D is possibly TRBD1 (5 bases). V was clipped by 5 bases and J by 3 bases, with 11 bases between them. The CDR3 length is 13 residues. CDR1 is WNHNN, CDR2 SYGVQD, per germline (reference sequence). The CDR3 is CASSSDSYYEQYF. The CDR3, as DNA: TGCGCCAGCAGTTCCGACAGTTACTACGAGCAGTACTTC.

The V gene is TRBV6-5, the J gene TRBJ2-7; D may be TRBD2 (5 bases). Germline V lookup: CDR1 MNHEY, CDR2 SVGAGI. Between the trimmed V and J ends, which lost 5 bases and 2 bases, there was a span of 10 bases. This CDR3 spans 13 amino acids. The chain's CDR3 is CASSKREAYEQYF. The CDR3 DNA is TGTGCCAGCAGTAAACGGGAAGCCTACGAGCAGTACTTC.

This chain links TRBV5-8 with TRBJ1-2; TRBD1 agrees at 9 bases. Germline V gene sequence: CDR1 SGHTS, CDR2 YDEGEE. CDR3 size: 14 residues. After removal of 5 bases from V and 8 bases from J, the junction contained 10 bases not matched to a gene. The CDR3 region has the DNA TGTGCCAGCAGTCTGACCCCGGGACAGGGAGGCTACACCTTC. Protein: CASSLTPGQGGYTF.

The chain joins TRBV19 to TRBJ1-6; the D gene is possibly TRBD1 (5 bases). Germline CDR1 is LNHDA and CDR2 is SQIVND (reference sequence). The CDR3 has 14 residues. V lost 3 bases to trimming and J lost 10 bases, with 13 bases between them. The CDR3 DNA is TGTGCCAGTAGTATTACAGGAAAGTGGTCACCCCTCCACTTT. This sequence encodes CASSITGKWSPLHF. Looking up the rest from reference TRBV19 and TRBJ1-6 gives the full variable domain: DGGITQSPKYLFRKEGQNVTLSCEQNLNHDAMYWYRQDPGQGLRLIYYSQIVNDFQKGDIAEGYSVSREKKESFPLTVTSAQKNPTAFYLCASSITGKWSPLHFGNGTRLTVT.

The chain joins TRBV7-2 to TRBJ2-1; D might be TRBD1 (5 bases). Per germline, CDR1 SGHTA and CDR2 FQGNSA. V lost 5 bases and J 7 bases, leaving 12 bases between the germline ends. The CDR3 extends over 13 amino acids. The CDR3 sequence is CASSGWTRNEQFF. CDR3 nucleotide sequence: TGTGCCAGCAGCGGATGGACAAGGAATGAGCAGTTCTTC.

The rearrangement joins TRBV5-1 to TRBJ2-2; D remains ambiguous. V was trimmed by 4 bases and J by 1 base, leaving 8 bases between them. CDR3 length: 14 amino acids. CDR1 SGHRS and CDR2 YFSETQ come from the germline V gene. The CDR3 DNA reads TGCGCCAGCAGCCTCGGTGGGAACACCGGGGAGCTGTTTTTT. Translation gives CASSLGGNTGELFF.

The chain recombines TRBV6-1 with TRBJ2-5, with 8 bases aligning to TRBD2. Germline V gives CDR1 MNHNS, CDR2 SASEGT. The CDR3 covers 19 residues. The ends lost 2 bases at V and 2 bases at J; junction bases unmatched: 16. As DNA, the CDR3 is TGTGCCAGCAGTGAATTTGCCCTCGGGGGGGCGACCATTCAAGAGACCCAGTACTTC. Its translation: CASSEFALGGATIQETQYF.

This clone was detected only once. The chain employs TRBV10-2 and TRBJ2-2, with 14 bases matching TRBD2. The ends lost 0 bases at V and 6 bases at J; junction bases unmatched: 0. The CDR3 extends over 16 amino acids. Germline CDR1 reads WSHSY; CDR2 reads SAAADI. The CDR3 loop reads CASSESGLAGAGELFF. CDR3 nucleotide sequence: TGCGCCAGCAGTGAGTCGGGACTAGCGGGAGCCGGGGAGCTGTTTTTT.

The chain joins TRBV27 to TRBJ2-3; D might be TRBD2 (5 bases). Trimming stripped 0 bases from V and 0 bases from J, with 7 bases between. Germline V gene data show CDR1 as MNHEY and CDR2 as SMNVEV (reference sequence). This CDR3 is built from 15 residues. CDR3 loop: CASSLSGVSTDTQYF. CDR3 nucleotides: TGTGCCAGCAGTTTATCGGGAGTCAGCACAGATACGCAGTATTTT.

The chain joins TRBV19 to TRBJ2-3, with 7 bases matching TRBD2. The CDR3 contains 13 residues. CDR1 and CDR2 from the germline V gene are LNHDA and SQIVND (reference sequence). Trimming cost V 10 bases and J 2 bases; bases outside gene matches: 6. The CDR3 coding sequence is TGTGCCATCGCTAGCGGCGACACAGATACGCAGTATTTT. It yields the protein CAIASGDTDTQYF. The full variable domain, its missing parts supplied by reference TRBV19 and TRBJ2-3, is DGGITQSPKYLFRKEGQNVTLSCEQNLNHDAMYWYRQDPGQGLRLIYYSQIVNDFQKGDIAEGYSVSREKKESFPLTVTSAQKNPTAFYLCAIASGDTDTQYFGPGTRLTVL.

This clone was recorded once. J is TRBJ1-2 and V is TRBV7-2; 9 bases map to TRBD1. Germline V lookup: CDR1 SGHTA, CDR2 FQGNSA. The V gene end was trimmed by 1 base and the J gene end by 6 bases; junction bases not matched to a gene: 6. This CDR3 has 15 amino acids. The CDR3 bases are TGTGCCAGCAGCTTAGTCAGGGGGACAGGGAATGGCTACACCTTC. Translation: CASSLVRGTGNGYTF.

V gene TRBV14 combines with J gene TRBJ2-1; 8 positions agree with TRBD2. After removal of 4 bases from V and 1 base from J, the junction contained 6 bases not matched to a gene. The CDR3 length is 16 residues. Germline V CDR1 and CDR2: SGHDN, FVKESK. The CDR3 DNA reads TGTGCCAGCAGCCGCCCGGGACTAGTGTCCTACAATGAGCAGTTCTTC. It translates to CASSRPGLVSYNEQFF.

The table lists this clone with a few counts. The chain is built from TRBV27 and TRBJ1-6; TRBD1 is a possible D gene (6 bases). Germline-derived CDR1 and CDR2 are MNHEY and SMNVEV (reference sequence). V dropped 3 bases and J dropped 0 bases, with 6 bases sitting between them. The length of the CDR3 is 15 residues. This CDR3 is CASSLDSSYNSPLHF. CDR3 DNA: TGTGCCAGCAGTTTGGACAGCTCCTATAATTCACCCCTCCACTTT.

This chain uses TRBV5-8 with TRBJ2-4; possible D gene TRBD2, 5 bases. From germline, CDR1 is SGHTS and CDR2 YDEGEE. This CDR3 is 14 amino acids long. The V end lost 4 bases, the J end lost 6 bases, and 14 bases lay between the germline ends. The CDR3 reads CASSPGGVGNIQYF. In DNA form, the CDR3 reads TGTGCCAGCAGCCCAGGAGGCGTCGGAAACATTCAGTACTTC.

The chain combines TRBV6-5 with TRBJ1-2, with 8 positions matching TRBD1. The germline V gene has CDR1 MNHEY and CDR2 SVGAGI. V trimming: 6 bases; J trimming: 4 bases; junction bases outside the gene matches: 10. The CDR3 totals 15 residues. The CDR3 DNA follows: TGTGCCAGCAGAAAAGCAGGGGGCGAAGGCTATGGCTACACCTTC. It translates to CASRKAGGEGYGYTF.

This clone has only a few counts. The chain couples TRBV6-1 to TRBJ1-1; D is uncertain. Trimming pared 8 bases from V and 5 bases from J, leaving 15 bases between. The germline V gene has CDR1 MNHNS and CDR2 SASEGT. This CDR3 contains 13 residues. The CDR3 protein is CASGRAGITEAFF. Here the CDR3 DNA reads TGTGCCAGCGGAAGGGCCGGGATAACTGAAGCTTTCTTT.

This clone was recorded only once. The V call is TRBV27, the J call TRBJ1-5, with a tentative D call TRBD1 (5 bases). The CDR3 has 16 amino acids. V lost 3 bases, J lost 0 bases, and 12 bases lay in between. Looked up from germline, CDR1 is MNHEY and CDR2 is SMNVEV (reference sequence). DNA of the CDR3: TGTGCCAGCAGTTTGCGGCGACAGTCTAGCAATCAGCCCCAGCATTTT. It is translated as CASSLRRQSSNQPQHF.

CDR3 amino acids: CASSRDRQNTGELFF. The CDR3 nucleotides read TGTGCCAGCAGTAGGGACAGGCAGAACACCGGGGAGCTGTTTTTT. The chain employs TRBV6-5 and TRBJ2-2; TRBD1 aligns across 8 bases. Germline CDR1 and CDR2: MNHEY and SVGAGI. Germline trimming cut 5 bases from V and 1 base from J; bases unmatched to any gene: 3. The CDR3 contains 15 residues.

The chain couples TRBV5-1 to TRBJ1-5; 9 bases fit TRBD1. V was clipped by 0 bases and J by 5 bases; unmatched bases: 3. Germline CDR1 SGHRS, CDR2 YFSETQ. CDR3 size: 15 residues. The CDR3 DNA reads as TGCGCCAGCAGCTTGGCGGGACAGGGACATCAGCCCCAGCATTTT. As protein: CASSLAGQGHQPQHF.

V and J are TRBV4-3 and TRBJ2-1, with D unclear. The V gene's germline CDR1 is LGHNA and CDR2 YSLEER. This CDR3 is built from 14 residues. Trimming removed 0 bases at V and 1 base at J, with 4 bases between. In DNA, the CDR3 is TGCGCCAGCAGCCAAGATACATCCTACAATGAGCAGTTCTTC. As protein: CASSQDTSYNEQFF.